This TCR beta chain was retrieved from a study of CD8 T cells in Susac syndrome. TEMRA cells were FACS-enriched and CD8+ and CD4+ T cells negatively isolated. Reverse transcription of about 0.5 to 1 ug RNA used random hexamers. Amplification of TCR beta CDR3 by immunoSEQ multiplex PCR spanned 54 Vbeta and 13 Jbeta. TCRdb ran MiXCR on the immunoSEQ multiplex PCR reads and lists one entry per CDR3 protein. In the table there are about 57,000 distinct CDR3 sequences, 93% of which are singletons. Per the germline V gene, CDR1 is SGDLS and CDR2 is YYNGEE. The CDR3 is 15 residues long. Trimming took 3 bases from V and 8 from J; bases not matched to a gene: 8.

This clonotype originated in a human donor with multiple sclerosis. V usage is TRBV9 and J usage is TRBJ1-2; 12 bases agree with TRBD1. Sequenced: CD8+ T cells from PBMCs. Written as DNA, the CDR3 is TGTGCCAGCAGCGGAGGGGACAGGGGGCATAGCGGCTACACCTTC. Amino acid sequence: CASSGGDRGHSGYTF.